This is a list of T cell receptor beta chains from one sample in a study of blood T cell repertoires in COVID-19. Sequencing used immunoSEQ multiplex PCR; TCRdb keeps in-frame clones, though not all of them. The table includes hundreds of thousands of clones, approximately 81% detected once. Material: peripheral blood. All receptors derive from an elderly woman with acute or convalescent COVID-19. The CDR3 runs from the conserved cysteine through the conserved F or W. A D gene is named only where the DNA matches it firmly. Size tells how often a clone was seen (once, few, many) or the class of an expanded clone, and some rows leave it out.

abundance | j_gene | d_gene | v_gene | CDR3nt | CDR3aa
once | TRBJ2-5 | - | TRBV4-3 | TGCGCCAGCAGCCCCAACAAGGGGGAGACCCAGTACTTC | CASSPNKGETQYF
- | TRBJ2-1 | TRBD2 | TRBV6-5 | TGTGCCAGCAGTTCACTAGCGGGGGGGCTCTCTGAGCAGTTCTTC | CASSSLAGGLSEQFF
- | TRBJ2-5 | - | TRBV11-2 | TGTGCCAGCAGCTTAGTTTTCGGAGAGACCCAGTACTTC | CASSLVFGETQYF
- | TRBJ1-2 | - | TRBV5-4 | TGTGCCAGCAGCTTGAGTAGCGGGGGGTTTTATGGCTACACCTTC | CASSLSSGGFYGYTF
- | TRBJ1-2 | - | TRBV7-2 | TGTGCCAGCAGTTTCACGGGGTATGGCTACACCTTC | CASSFTGYGYTF
- | TRBJ2-7 | - | TRBV9 | TGTGCCAGCAGCACCTCCAGTCGCGGGCCCATATCCTACGAGCAGTACTTC | CASSTSSRGPISYEQYF
- | TRBJ1-4 | - | TRBV24-1 | TGTGCCACCAGTGATACCGGGTACGAAAAACTGTTTTTT | CATSDTGYEKLFF
once | TRBJ2-1 | TRBD2 | TRBV27 | TGTGCCAGCAGTCTAAGGACTAGCGGGGGGGATCTTAGCTCCTACAATGAGCAGTTCTTC | CASSLRTSGGDLSSYNEQFF
- | TRBJ2-5 | - | TRBV3-1/TRBV3-2 | TGTGCCAGCAGCCAAGACAGGCGAGAGACCCAGTACTTC | CASSQDRRETQYF
- | TRBJ1-4 | TRBD1 | TRBV19 | TGTGCCAGTAGACAGGGGGAGGGCGAAAAACTGTTTTTT | CASRQGEGEKLFF
- | TRBJ1-1 | - | TRBV28 | TGTGCCAGCAGGTGGCGACAAGGCGCTGAAGCTTTCTTT | CASRWRQGAEAFF
- | TRBJ2-3 | - | TRBV6-5 | TGTGCCAGCAGAGATGGGGGGAGCACAGATACGCAGTATTTT | CASRDGGSTDTQYF
- | TRBJ1-1 | TRBD1 | TRBV7-2 | TGTGCCAGCAGCTTAGACAGGGGGCGGATGGTAGGAGACACTGAAGCTTTCTTT | CASSLDRGRMVGDTEAFF
- | TRBJ2-5 | TRBD2 | TRBV2 | TGTGCCAGCAGTGAGATGGCGGGGGGTCGGGAGACCCAGTACTTC | CASSEMAGGRETQYF
- | TRBJ2-2 | TRBD2 | TRBV10-3 | TGTGCCACCACGGGACTAGCGGGGGACACCGGGGAGCTGTTTTTT | CATTGLAGDTGELFF
once | TRBJ2-7 | - | TRBV10-3 | TGTGCCATCAGTGAGTCAGACAGGAGCTCCTACGAGCAGTACTTC | CAISESDRSSYEQYF
- | TRBJ2-7 | TRBD1 | TRBV18 | TGTGCCAGCTCACCAACTGGAACAGGGGCCCCCTACGAGCAGTACTTC | CASSPTGTGAPYEQYF
once | TRBJ1-4 | - | TRBV5-1 | TGCGCCAGCAGCTTGGGCGGGGGGACGAATGAAAAACTGTTTTTT | CASSLGGGTNEKLFF
- | TRBJ1-4 | TRBD1 | TRBV15 | TGTGCCACCAGCACCCCCTATGGCTTAGGACAGGGGTGGGAAAAACTGTTTTTT | CATSTPYGLGQGWEKLFF
- | TRBJ1-2 | - | TRBV18 | TGTGCCAGCTCACCACCAATTTCCGGAACTACCGACACCTTC | CASSPPISGTTDTF
few | TRBJ2-3 | TRBD2 | TRBV5-4 | TGTGCCAGCAGCTTGCAACTAGCGGGGGATACGCAGTATTTT | CASSLQLAGDTQYF
- | TRBJ2-2 | TRBD2 | TRBV5-6 | TGTGCCAGCAGCTTGGCGTCAGGGAGGGATTACACCGGGGAGCTGTTTTTT | CASSLASGRDYTGELFF
few | TRBJ1-1 | - | TRBV21-1 | - | CASSKVAKGTEAFF
- | TRBJ2-1 | TRBD1 | TRBV18 | TGTGCCAGCTCACAGGGACAGGGGTCTTACAATGAGCAGTTCTTC | CASSQGQGSYNEQFF
- | TRBJ2-1 | TRBD2 | TRBV4-3 | TGCGCCAGCAGCCAAGAAGCACTAGCGGGGGGGCGGTCCTACAATGAGCAGTTCTTC | CASSQEALAGGRSYNEQFF
- | TRBJ1-1 | TRBD1 | TRBV4-2 | TGTGCCAGCAGCCAAGATGGGACAGTACCCCTGAGAGCTTTCTTT | CASSQDGTVPLRAFF
once | TRBJ1-1 | TRBD1 | TRBV7-2 | TGTGCCAGCAGCCCCGACAGGGGTCGAAACACTGAAGCTTTCTTT | CASSPDRGRNTEAFF
once | TRBJ1-2 | - | TRBV2 | TGTGCCAGCCAGGACAGCCCGATATCCGGCTACACCTTC | CASQDSPISGYTF
- | TRBJ1-5 | TRBD1 | TRBV2 | TGTGCCAGCAGCGAAGGGGGCAGTTATCAGCCCCAGCATTTT | CASSEGGSYQPQHF
- | TRBJ2-7 | - | TRBV28 | TGTGCCAGCAGTGTAACCAGGGGAGCCTACGAGCAGTACTTC | CASSVTRGAYEQYF
many | TRBJ2-3 | - | TRBV9 | TGTGCCAGCAGCGTAGGCGGGTGGACAGATACGCAGTATTTT | CASSVGGWTDTQYF
- | TRBJ2-5 | - | TRBV27 | TGTGCCAGCAAACGGGACACCCAAGAGACCCAGTACTTC | CASKRDTQETQYF
few | TRBJ1-4 | - | TRBV28 | TGTGCCAGCAGCTCTAGGGGAACGGAAAAACTGTTTTTT | CASSSRGTEKLFF